These 13 T cell receptor beta chains were sequenced from one sample in a study of PD-1 blockade in classical Hodgkin lymphoma. Brentuximab vedotin exposure varied among the patients, all of whom had relapsed after autologous stem cell transplantation. Sequencing used immunoSEQ multiplex PCR; TCRdb keeps in-frame clones, though not all of them. This table holds over 50,000 clones, 81% found once. The specimen was peripheral blood mononuclear cells (PBMCs), collected at baseline. The source of these receptors is a human donor with classical Hodgkin lymphoma.

The genes are TRBV27 and TRBJ2-6; TRBD1 aligns across 7 bases. The CDR3 contains 16 residues. Germline V gene sequence: CDR1 MNHEY, CDR2 SMNVEV (reference sequence). J lost 2 bases, V lost 2 bases, and 3 bases had no gene match. The CDR3 nucleotides read TGTGCCAGCAGTTTACGAGACAGGGCTGGGGCCAACGTCCTGACTTTC. Its translation: CASSLRDRAGANVLTF.

J is TRBJ1-2 and V is TRBV6-5, with 7 bases lining up with TRBD1. The CDR3 extends over 13 amino acids. Germline trimming cut 7 bases from V and 8 bases from J; bases unmatched to any gene: 10. Per the germline V gene, CDR1 is MNHEY and CDR2 is SVGAGI. CDR3 DNA: TGTGCCAGCACCCTTCGGACAGGTTCCGGCTACACCTTC. Translating gives CASTLRTGSGYTF.

The genes are TRBV2 and TRBJ2-1, with D uncertain. The CDR3 has 15 residues. V lost 4 bases to trimming and J lost 0 bases, with 10 bases between them. CDR1 SNHLY and CDR2 FYNNEI come from the germline V gene. As DNA, the CDR3 is TGTGCCAGCAGTGGCCGGAGCAGCTCCTACAATGAGCAGTTCTTC. Encoded protein: CASSGRSSSYNEQFF. The full variable domain, its missing parts supplied by reference TRBV2 and TRBJ2-1, is EPEVTQTPSHQVTQMGQEVILRCVPISNHLYFYWYRQILGQKVEFLVSFYNNEISEKSEIFDDQFSVERPDGSNFTLKIRSTKLEDSAMYFCASSGRSSSYNEQFFGPGTRLTVL.

The chain employs TRBV29-1 and TRBJ2-2; tentatively, D is TRBD1 (5 bases). Germline V lookup: CDR1 SQVTM, CDR2 ANQGSEA. V dropped 5 bases and J dropped 5 bases, with 15 bases sitting between them. The CDR3 runs 14 residues. The CDR3 protein is CSVWRQGDTGELFF. CDR3 sequence (DNA): TGCAGCGTTTGGCGACAAGGGGATACCGGGGAGCTGTTTTTT.

The chain is built from TRBV9 and TRBJ2-7; perhaps TRBD1 as D (7 bases). With 0 bases removed from V and 1 base from J, the gap between germline ends came to 14 bases. CDR3 length: 16 amino acids. The germline V gene has CDR1 SGDLS and CDR2 YYNGEE. This chain's CDR3 is CASSVASQGGSYEQYF. The CDR3, as DNA: TGTGCCAGCAGCGTAGCGTCCCAGGGGGGATCCTACGAGCAGTACTTC.

J is TRBJ2-2 and V is TRBV11-3; TRBD1 agrees at 9 bases. J was trimmed by 4 bases and V by 7 bases; bases with no gene match: 10. The CDR3 is 16 amino acids. Germline values: CDR1 SGHNT, CDR2 YENEEA. CDR3 coding DNA: TGTGCCAGCACGGGTGGTGGACAGGGGATCACCGGGGAGCTGTTTTTT. This sequence encodes CASTGGGQGITGELFF.

The chain joins TRBV9 to TRBJ2-5; the D is unclear. The germline V gene has CDR1 SGDLS and CDR2 YYNGEE. V lost 0 bases, J lost 0 bases, and 9 bases lay in between. This CDR3 region has 15 residues. CDR3 amino acids: CASSVGQTYQETQYF. Here the CDR3 DNA reads TGTGCCAGCAGCGTAGGTCAGACTTACCAAGAGACCCAGTACTTC. Full variable domain (rest looked up from reference TRBV9 and TRBJ2-5): DSGVTQTPKHLITATGQRVTLRCSPRSGDLSVYWYQQSLDQGLQFLIQYYNGEERAKGNILERFSAQQFPDLHSELNLSSLELGDSALYFCASSVGQTYQETQYFGPGTRLLVL.

The CDR3 loop reads CASSPGLTPYEQYV. The DNA for the CDR3 is TGTGCCAGCAGCCCCGGACTGACCCCCTACGAGCAGTACGTC. V usage is TRBV7-9 and J usage is TRBJ2-7; D might be TRBD2 (5 bases). Trimming left V 5 bases short and J 2 bases short, with 13 bases between. The CDR3 has 14 amino acids. The V gene's germline CDR1 is SEHNR and CDR2 FQNEAQ (reference sequence).

This clone was seen just once. V and J are TRBV19 and TRBJ2-5, with 12 positions matching TRBD2. Germline V CDR1 and CDR2: LNHDA, SQIVND (reference sequence). The CDR3 spans 15 residues. V was clipped by 5 bases and J by 2 bases; unmatched bases: 3. In DNA form, the CDR3 reads TGTGCCAGTAGTGAACTAGCGGGAGGACAAGAGACCCAGTACTTC. Translation gives CASSELAGGQETQYF.

This chain joins TRBV9 and TRBJ1-2, with 7 bases matching TRBD1. CDR3 length: 14 residues. V dropped 3 bases and J dropped 7; count of bases not matched to a gene: 9. CDR1 is SGDLS and CDR2 is YYNGEE in the germline V gene. The DNA for the CDR3 is TGTGCCAGCAGCGCAGAAACAGGGGCAGGTGGCTACACCTTC. Protein sequence: CASSAETGAGGYTF.

The V gene is TRBV27, the J gene TRBJ1-4; D is undetermined. The V end lost 6 bases, the J end lost 0 bases, and 20 bases lay between the germline ends. Germline CDR1 and CDR2: MNHEY and SMNVEV (reference sequence). The CDR3 spans 18 residues. The chain's CDR3 is CASSRSGVGYSTNEKLFF. DNA of the CDR3: TGTGCCAGCAGCCGGTCCGGTGTAGGGTACTCAACTAATGAAAAACTGTTTTTT. The entire variable domain, with the rest obtained from reference TRBV27 and TRBJ1-4, is as follows: EAQVTQNPRYLITVTGKKLTVTCSQNMNHEYMSWYRQDPGLGLRQIYYSMNVEVTDKGDVPEGYKVSRKEKRNFPLILESPSPNQTSLYFCASSRSGVGYSTNEKLFFGSGTQLSVL.

V is TRBV6-5 and J is TRBJ2-1; 7 nucleotides agree with TRBD2. Unmatched junction bases numbered 8, after V lost 8 bases and J lost 7 bases. The CDR3 length is 13 residues. Germline V gives CDR1 MNHEY, CDR2 SVGAGI. This CDR3 is CASRSWEGNEQFF. CDR3 nucleotide sequence: TGTGCCAGCCGTTCGTGGGAGGGAAATGAGCAGTTCTTC.

This rearrangement joins TRBV7-7 to TRBJ2-2, with 7 bases fitting TRBD2. Germline CDR1 reads SSHAT; CDR2 reads FNYEAQ (reference sequence). The length of the CDR3 is 16 residues. The junction had 10 bases not matched to a gene; V was cut back by 3 bases and J by 6 bases. The CDR3 is CASSFPVGGSSGELFF. The CDR3 DNA sequence: TGTGCCAGCAGCTTCCCGGTGGGCGGGAGTTCCGGGGAGCTGTTTTTT.